The 11 T cell receptor beta chains below were found in one sample sequenced in a study of naive and memory T cell subsets. Two oligonucleotides, mixed equimolar, formed the beta constant-region primer covering TRBC1 and TRBC2. Nested alpha and beta constant-region primers with the SP2 primer drove four PCR rounds on ligated cDNA. From the UMI-ligation and nested PCR reads, TCRdb called clonotypes with MiXCR, one entry per CDR3 protein. The sample comprises some 110,000 distinct CDR3 sequences, 35% to 45% of which are singletons, and 0.9% rests with the top ten. Sequencing used central memory CD4+ T cells from blood. The receptors were sampled from a human donor in good health.

The genes are TRBV3-1 and TRBJ1-2, with a tentative D call TRBD1 (6 bases). The CDR3 is made up of 14 amino acids. The germline V and J ends were trimmed by 2 bases and 4 bases, with 11 bases remaining between them. Germline CDR1 and CDR2: LGHDT and YNNKEL (reference sequence). CDR3 protein: CASSQRAGAYGYTF. Written as DNA, the CDR3 is TGTGCCAGCAGCCAAAGGGCGGGGGCCTATGGCTACACCTTC.

This clonotype was counted a few times. The chain joins TRBV7-2 to TRBJ1-1; D might be TRBD1 (5 bases). The CDR3 is 16 residues long. Trimming stripped 4 bases from V and 2 bases from J, with 17 bases between. Germline V gene lookup returns CDR1 SGHTA and CDR2 FQGNSA. The CDR3 coding sequence is TGTGCCAGCAGCTCTCGTCAGGGTAAAGGAAACACTGAAGCTTTCTTT. This codes for CASSSRQGKGNTEAFF.

This chain links TRBV11-2 with TRBJ2-5; 7 bases are shared with TRBD1. The CDR3 is 16 residues long. Germline V gives CDR1 SGHAT, CDR2 FQNNGV. Trimming removed 5 bases from V and 5 bases from J; junction bases left unmatched: 14. CDR3 protein: CASSLPTGVPGETQYF. For the CDR3, the DNA is TGTGCCAGCAGCCTACCTACAGGGGTGCCGGGGGAGACCCAGTACTTC.

The V call is TRBV2, the J call TRBJ1-1, with D possibly being TRBD1 (6 bases). The CDR3 consists of 13 residues. Germline V lookup: CDR1 SNHLY, CDR2 FYNNEI. V was shortened by 7 bases and J by 4 bases, with 13 bases between the two germline ends. CDR3 sequence (DNA): TGTGCCAGCAATTACCCAGGGGCCACTGAAGCTTTCTTT. It yields the protein CASNYPGATEAFF.

This clonotype was recorded a few times. V gene TRBV28 combines with J gene TRBJ1-1; D gene ambiguous. Germline CDR1 MDHEN, CDR2 SYDVKM. The ends were cut back, 5 bases at V and 6 bases at J, with 16 bases in the middle. The CDR3 is 14 amino acids. The CDR3, as DNA: TGTGCCAGCAGTCTCCCCCGGGGAGGCGCTGAAGCTTTCTTT. Protein product: CASSLPRGGAEAFF.

This chain connects TRBV6-2 or TRBV6-3 to TRBJ2-2; maybe TRBD2 (5 bases). The CDR3 consists of 15 residues. Between the trimmed V and J ends, which lost 3 bases and 0 bases, there was a span of 8 bases. The germline V gene has CDR1 MNHEY and CDR2 SVGEGT. This CDR3 reads CASSYSGANTGELFF. In nucleotides, the CDR3 is TGTGCCAGCAGTTATTCCGGGGCGAACACCGGGGAGCTGTTTTTT.

The chain recombines TRBV11-3 with TRBJ2-3; possibly TRBD1 or TRBD2 for D (6 bases each). With 5 bases removed from V and 4 bases from J, the gap between germline ends came to 13 bases. CDR1 SGHNT and CDR2 YENEEA come from the germline V gene. The CDR3 contains 14 residues. CDR3 loop: CASSAGGQADTQYF. The CDR3 DNA follows: TGTGCCAGCAGCGCCGGGGGCCAGGCAGATACGCAGTATTTT.

The chain carries TRBV6-1 and TRBJ1-2, with D maybe TRBD1 (5 bases). CDR1 is MNHNS and CDR2 is SASEGT in the germline V gene. The CDR3 spans 14 residues. V lost 6 bases and J 2 bases, leaving 13 bases between the germline ends. As DNA, the CDR3 is TGTGCCAGCAGCCCGGGACCAGCCAACTATGGCTACACCTTC. Translated, it gives CASSPGPANYGYTF.

This clonotype was counted a few times. The chain is built from TRBV4-3 and TRBJ2-1; D not resolved. The V gene lost 4 bases and the J gene lost 6 bases, with 10 bases spanning the gap. Germline values: CDR1 LGHNA, CDR2 YSLEER. This CDR3 spans 13 amino acids. The CDR3 nucleotides are TGCGCCAGCAGCCTTACGAGAGGCAATGAGCAGTTCTTC. Protein sequence: CASSLTRGNEQFF.

The sample holds a few counts of this clonotype. The chain employs TRBV6-5 and TRBJ1-5; D not resolved. The germline gives CDR1 MNHEY, CDR2 SVGAGI. The ends were cut back, 0 bases at V and 8 bases at J, with 14 bases in the middle. This CDR3 is built from 15 residues. CDR3: CASSYSAGPGEPQHF. CDR3 nucleotides: TGTGCCAGCAGTTACTCCGCCGGGCCTGGGGAGCCCCAGCATTTT.

This clonotype was counted a single time. The rearrangement joins TRBV28 to TRBJ1-2; TRBD1 matches at 7 bases. J was trimmed by 7 bases and V by 5 bases; bases with no gene match: 7. Per germline, CDR1 MDHEN and CDR2 SYDVKM. This CDR3 contains 13 residues. The CDR3 protein is CASSPLYRGGYTF. Written as DNA, the CDR3 is TGTGCCAGCAGTCCCCTATACAGGGGTGGCTACACCTTC.